Listed below are T cell receptor beta chains from one sample, sequenced in a study of cytomegalovirus exposure and HLA in healthy donors. Sequencing was performed with immunoSEQ multiplex PCR; in TCRdb, only in-frame clones are kept and a portion is missing. The sample lists fewer than 200,000 clones, around 75% occurring once. Sequencing was performed on PBMCs. All receptors come from a female donor in good health and CMV-seronegative. Both conserved end residues are trimmed from each CDR3. The order of the fields is CDR3 protein, J gene, V gene, D gene. D genes are given only for firm matches.

CDR3: ASRLGGPPETQY
J: TRBJ2-5
V: TRBV5-1
D: -

CDR3: AWSVGGHGNTIY
J: TRBJ1-3
V: TRBV30
D: -

CDR3: ASSSRTGRYEQY
J: TRBJ2-7
V: TRBV11-2
D: TRBD1

CDR3: ASRGDNQPQH
J: TRBJ1-5
V: TRBV25-1
D: -

CDR3: ASSSYGTGEETQY
J: TRBJ2-5
V: TRBV28
D: TRBD1

CDR3: AWSVKGTGRTGELF
J: TRBJ2-2
V: TRBV30
D: TRBD1

CDR3: ASSEGAGVGADMQY
J: TRBJ2-3
V: TRBV6-1
D: TRBD2

CDR3: ASSQGASFPPLH
J: TRBJ1-6
V: TRBV4-1
D: -

CDR3: ASSQAPGTGKMSGYT
J: TRBJ1-2
V: TRBV14
D: TRBD1

CDR3: ASTTSGVAGRQETQY
J: TRBJ2-5
V: TRBV19
D: TRBD2

CDR3: ASSLTQGMEQF
J: TRBJ2-1
V: TRBV7-3
D: -

CDR3: ASRSRAHTMVSITDEQF
J: TRBJ2-1
V: TRBV4-3
D: -

CDR3: ASSSRNRGRFNYGYT
J: TRBJ1-2
V: TRBV7-2
D: TRBD1

CDR3: ASSSGTGGKNEQF
J: TRBJ2-1
V: TRBV19
D: TRBD1

CDR3: ASSVRGAANEKLF
J: TRBJ1-4
V: TRBV9
D: TRBD1

CDR3: ASSIFADTGELF
J: TRBJ2-2
V: TRBV19
D: -

CDR3: ASRPGTGGNEQY
J: TRBJ2-7
V: TRBV5-1
D: TRBD1

CDR3: ASTPGDLAKNIQY
J: TRBJ2-4
V: TRBV28
D: -

CDR3: ASSIGASQF
J: TRBJ2-1
V: TRBV19
D: -

CDR3: ASSDRTWGTTEAF
J: TRBJ1-1
V: TRBV25-1
D: -

CDR3: ASSPLRTSGSYEQY
J: TRBJ2-7
V: TRBV27
D: TRBD2

CDR3: ASSWTGGYNEQF
J: TRBJ2-1
V: TRBV5-1
D: TRBD1

CDR3: ASSHRTGGKDEQY
J: TRBJ2-7
V: TRBV11-1
D: TRBD1

CDR3: ASSAIGGRGYT
J: TRBJ1-2
V: TRBV9
D: -